One sample yielded the 13 T cell receptor beta chains listed below, sequenced in a study of control samples from healthy donors and cancer patients. The protocol was immunoSEQ multiplex PCR, while the TCRdb copy is restricted to in-frame clones and leaves out a portion. The table lists about 160,000 clones, approximately 90% of them singletons. The specimen was blood. All receptors derive from a woman in her 30s in good health.

The rearrangement uses TRBV29-1 and TRBJ2-7; 9 nucleotides align to TRBD1. In germline, CDR1 is SQVTM, CDR2 ANQGSEA. The trim removed 4 bases at V and 5 bases at J, leaving 6 bases unmatched. This CDR3 contains 13 residues. The CDR3 reads CSVVGQGGNEQYF. DNA of the CDR3: TGCAGCGTTGTGGGACAGGGAGGAAACGAGCAGTACTTC.

This chain links TRBV2 with TRBJ2-6, with D perhaps given as TRBD1 or TRBD2 (5 bases each). The V and J ends lost 6 bases and 2 bases respectively, with 11 bases between them. The CDR3 is 15 amino acids. Per the germline V gene, CDR1 is SNHLY and CDR2 is FYNNEI. CDR3 in amino acids: CASSSRGAGANVLTF. The CDR3 DNA follows: TGTGCCAGCAGCTCCCGAGGGGCTGGGGCCAACGTCCTGACTTTC.

The sample holds one count of this clone. The CDR3 protein is CATAVIRGNSPLHF. In DNA form, the CDR3 reads TGTGCCACCGCAGTTATCCGGGGGAATTCACCCCTCCACTTT. The chain couples TRBV28 to TRBJ1-6, with a weak D call TRBD1 (5 bases). This CDR3 is 14 amino acids long. Germline lookup yields CDR1 MDHEN and CDR2 SYDVKM. The V gene lost 10 bases and the J gene lost 7 bases, with 17 bases spanning the gap.

V gene TRBV5-4 combines with J gene TRBJ2-3; TRBD2 matches 16 bases. Germline values: CDR1 SGHNT, CDR2 YYREEE (reference sequence). V shed 0 bases and J 6 bases; nucleotides not matched to a gene: 4. The CDR3 runs 17 residues. The CDR3 nucleotides read TGTGCCAGCAGCTTGGTGGGACTAGCGGGAGGGCCTGATACGCAGTATTTT. Protein: CASSLVGLAGGPDTQYF.

The V gene is TRBV28, the J gene TRBJ2-2; 7 bases match TRBD1. This CDR3 has 15 amino acids. The J segment lost 0 bases and the V segment lost 10 bases, leaving 8 bases of the junction unmatched. The germline V gene has CDR1 MDHEN and CDR2 SYDVKM. The CDR3 DNA follows: TGTGCCACCATGCTTGGGACAGCGAACACCGGGGAGCTGTTTTTT. Translation: CATMLGTANTGELFF.

The gene calls are TRBV19 and TRBJ2-2; 7 nucleotides line up with TRBD1. The V and J ends lost 4 bases and 4 bases, in that order; junction bases with no gene match: 6. Germline lookup yields CDR1 LNHDA and CDR2 SQIVND (reference sequence). CDR3 length equals 15 residues. CDR3 nucleotides: TGTGCCAGTAGTACCCCCGGGACAGCCACCGGGGAGCTGTTTTTT. It encodes CASSTPGTATGELFF.

J is TRBJ1-5 and V is TRBV7-9; a possible D gene is TRBD1 (5 bases). This CDR3 comprises 14 residues. CDR1 is SEHNR, CDR2 FQNEAQ, per germline (reference sequence). V shed 2 bases and J shed 5 bases, with 10 bases lying between them. CDR3 residues: CASSLRGEDQPQHF. Here the CDR3 DNA reads TGTGCCAGCAGCTTAAGAGGGGAGGATCAGCCCCAGCATTTT.

The chain links TRBV10-1 to TRBJ2-5, with D perhaps matching TRBD1 (6 bases). Per germline, CDR1 WNHNN and CDR2 SYGVQD (reference sequence). CDR3 length: 12 amino acids. The ends were cut back, 3 bases at V and 6 bases at J, with 8 bases in the middle. This chain's CDR3 is CASSEQGKTQYF. CDR3 DNA: TGCGCCAGCAGTGAACAGGGAAAGACCCAGTACTTC.

This clone appeared once. The chain couples TRBV3-1 (or the pseudogene TRBV3-2) to TRBJ2-1, with TRBD1 as a possible D gene (6 bases). CDR1 LGHDT and CDR2 YNNKEL come from the germline V gene (reference sequence). This CDR3 is built from 15 residues. Between the trimmed V and J ends, which lost 4 bases and 4 bases, there was a span of 14 bases. CDR3 residues: CASSPSRGSYNEQFF. The CDR3 DNA reads TGTGCCAGCAGCCCCAGTAGGGGGTCTTACAATGAGCAGTTCTTC.

The chain carries TRBV4-2 and TRBJ1-1; possible D gene TRBD1, 5 bases. Trimming took off 0 bases at V and 11 bases at J, with 13 bases between the two ends. The CDR3 totals 13 residues. Germline V gene sequence: CDR1 LGHNA, CDR2 YNFKEQ. CDR3 nucleotides: TGTGCCAGCAGCCAAGATGGGGGTACGGAGGCTTTCTTT. Its translation: CASSQDGGTEAFF.

This clone was recorded only once. V usage is TRBV29-1 and J usage is TRBJ2-1; D is undetermined. Trimming took off 5 bases at V and 5 bases at J, with 16 bases between the two ends. This CDR3 comprises 14 residues. Germline V gives CDR1 SQVTM, CDR2 ANQGSEA. CDR3 nucleotides: TGCAGCGTTTTAAGAGGTACCGCCGACAATGAGCAGTTCTTC. Translation gives CSVLRGTADNEQFF.

The chain is built from TRBV2 and TRBJ1-1; no reliable D call. The CDR3 sequence is 13 residues long. V shed 3 bases and J shed 2 bases, with 7 bases lying between them. CDR1 and CDR2 (germline): SNHLY, FYNNEI. CDR3 in DNA: TGTGCCAGCAGTGACCGACTAAACACTGAAGCTTTCTTT. Translating gives CASSDRLNTEAFF. Variable domain in full (rest from reference TRBV2 and TRBJ1-1): EPEVTQTPSHQVTQMGQEVILRCVPISNHLYFYWYRQILGQKVEFLVSFYNNEISEKSEIFDDQFSVERPDGSNFTLKIRSTKLEDSAMYFCASSDRLNTEAFFGQGTRLTVV.

The V call is TRBV12-3 or TRBV12-4, the J call TRBJ2-1; the D is unclear. CDR3 size: 13 residues. V was pared by 3 bases and J by 8 bases, with 11 bases between. CDR3 in DNA: TGTGCCAGCAGTTTTGGTGGGAACCATGAGCAGTTCTTC. As protein: CASSFGGNHEQFF.